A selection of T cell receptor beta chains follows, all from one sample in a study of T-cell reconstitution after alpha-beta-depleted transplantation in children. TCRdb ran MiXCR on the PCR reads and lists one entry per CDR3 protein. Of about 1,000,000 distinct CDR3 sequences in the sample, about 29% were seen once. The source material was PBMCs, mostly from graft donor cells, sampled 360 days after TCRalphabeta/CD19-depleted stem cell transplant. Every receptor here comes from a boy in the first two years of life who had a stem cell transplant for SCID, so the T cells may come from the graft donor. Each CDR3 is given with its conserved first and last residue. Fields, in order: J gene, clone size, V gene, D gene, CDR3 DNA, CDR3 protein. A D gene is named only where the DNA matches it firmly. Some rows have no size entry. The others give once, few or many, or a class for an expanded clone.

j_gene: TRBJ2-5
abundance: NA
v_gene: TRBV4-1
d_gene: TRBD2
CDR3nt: TGCGCTACGGCAGGGCTAGCGGGGGGGTCATTGGAGACCCAGTACTTC
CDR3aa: CATAGLAGGSLETQYF

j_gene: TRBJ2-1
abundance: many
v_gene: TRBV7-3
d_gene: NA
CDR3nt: TGTGCCAGCAGCTTAAGGGGGGGCAGGGAGCAGTTCTTC
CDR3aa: CASSLRGGREQFF

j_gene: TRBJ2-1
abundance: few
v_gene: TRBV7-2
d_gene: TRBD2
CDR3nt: TGTGCCAGCAGCCGGCTGGGACTAGCGGGGGGCAATGAGCAGTTCTTC
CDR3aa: CASSRLGLAGGNEQFF

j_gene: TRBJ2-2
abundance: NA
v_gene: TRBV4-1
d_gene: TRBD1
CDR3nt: TGCGCCAGCAGCCGCAACAGGGGGGAGGAGCTGTTTTTT
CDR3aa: CASSRNRGEELFF

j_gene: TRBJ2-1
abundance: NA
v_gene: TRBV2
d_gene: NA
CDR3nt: TGTGCCAGCAGCGGCCCAGGACAGACCACCTACAATGAGCAGTTCTTC
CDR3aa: CASSGPGQTTYNEQFF

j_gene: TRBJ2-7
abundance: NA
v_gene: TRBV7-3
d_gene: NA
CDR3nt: TGTGCCAGCAGCCGAAACAGGGCAGATGAGCAGTACTTC
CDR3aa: CASSRNRADEQYF

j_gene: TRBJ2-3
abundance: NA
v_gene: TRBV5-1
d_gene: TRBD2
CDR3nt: TGCGCCAGCAGATCCCTTGGTATCGGACTAGCGGTAGATACGCAGTATTTT
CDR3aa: CASRSLGIGLAVDTQYF

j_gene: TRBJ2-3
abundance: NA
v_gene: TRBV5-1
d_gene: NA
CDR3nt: TGCGCCAGCAGCTTCTCCCCCACGGAGGGAGATACGCAGTATTTT
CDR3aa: CASSFSPTEGDTQYF

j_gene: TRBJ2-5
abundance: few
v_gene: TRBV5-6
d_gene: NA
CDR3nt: TGTGCCAGCAGCGTGGGATTCTCGAACAGAAGGGGCGTGGAGACCCAGTACTTC
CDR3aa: CASSVGFSNRRGVETQYF

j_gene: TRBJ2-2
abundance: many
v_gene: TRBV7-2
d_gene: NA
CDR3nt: TGTGCCAGCAGCTTTCCGGGACTGCAGAACACCGGGGAGCTGTTTTTT
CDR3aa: CASSFPGLQNTGELFF

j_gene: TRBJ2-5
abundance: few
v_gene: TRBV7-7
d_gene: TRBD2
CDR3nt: TGTGCCAGCAGCCCCCTTAAACTAGCGGGGGGGCTTGAGACCCAGTACTTC
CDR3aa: CASSPLKLAGGLETQYF

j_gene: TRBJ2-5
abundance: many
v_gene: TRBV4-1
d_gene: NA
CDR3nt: TGTGCCAGCAGCCAAGCGTACCAAGAGACCCAGTACTTC
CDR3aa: CASSQAYQETQYF

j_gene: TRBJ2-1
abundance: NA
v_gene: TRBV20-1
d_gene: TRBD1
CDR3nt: TGCAGTGCTAGACCGGGACAGGGTCGAAACAATGAGCAGTTCTTC
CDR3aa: CSARPGQGRNNEQFF

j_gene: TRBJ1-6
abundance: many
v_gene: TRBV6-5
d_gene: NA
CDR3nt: TGTGCCAGCAGTTACTACAGGGCTAATTCACCCCTCCACTTT
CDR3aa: CASSYYRANSPLHF

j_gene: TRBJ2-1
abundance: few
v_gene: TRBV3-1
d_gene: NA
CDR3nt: TGTGCCAGCAGCCAAGTAGGGCTACCCTACAATGAGCAGTTCTTC
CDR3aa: CASSQVGLPYNEQFF

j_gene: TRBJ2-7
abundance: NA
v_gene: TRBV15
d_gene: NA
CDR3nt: TGTGCCACCAGCAGAGATTATGTGGGGACGGCTGCCTACGAGCAGTACTTC
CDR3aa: CATSRDYVGTAAYEQYF

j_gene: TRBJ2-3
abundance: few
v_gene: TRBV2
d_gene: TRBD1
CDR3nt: TGTGCCAGCAGAGACCCGACAGGGGGCGCAGATACGCAGTATTTT
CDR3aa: CASRDPTGGADTQYF

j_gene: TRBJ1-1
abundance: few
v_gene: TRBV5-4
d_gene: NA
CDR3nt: TGTGCCAGCAGCTTGGCGAGTGTGGGCACTGAAGCTTTCTTT
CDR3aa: CASSLASVGTEAFF

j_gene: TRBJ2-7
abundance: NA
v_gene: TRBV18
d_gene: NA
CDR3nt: TGTGCCAGCTCACTCATGACCGCCCCTGGCGAGCAGTACTTC
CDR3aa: CASSLMTAPGEQYF

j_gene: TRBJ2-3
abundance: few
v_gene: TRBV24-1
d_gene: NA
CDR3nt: TGTGCCACCAGTGATCCTCCTCAGGGGGATACGCAGTATTTT
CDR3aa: CATSDPPQGDTQYF

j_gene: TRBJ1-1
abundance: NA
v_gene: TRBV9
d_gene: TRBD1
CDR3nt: TGTGCCGGCAGCATTATCACAGGGGGGAACACTGAAGCTTTCTTT
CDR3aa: CAGSIITGGNTEAFF

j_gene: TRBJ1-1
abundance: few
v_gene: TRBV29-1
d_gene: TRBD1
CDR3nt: TGCAGCGTTGAGAACCCTCTGACAGGGATAGATCTAGGCACTGAAGCTTTCTTT
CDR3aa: CSVENPLTGIDLGTEAFF

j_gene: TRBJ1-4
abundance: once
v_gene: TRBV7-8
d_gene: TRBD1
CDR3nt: TGTGCCAGCAGCTTAGTGGAATACGGGACAGGGGACGAAAAACTGTTTTTT
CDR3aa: CASSLVEYGTGDEKLFF

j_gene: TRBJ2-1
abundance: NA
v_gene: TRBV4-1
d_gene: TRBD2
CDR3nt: TGCGCCAGCAGCCAGGACCGGAGGGCGGGGGGATACAATGAGCAGTTCTTC
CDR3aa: CASSQDRRAGGYNEQFF

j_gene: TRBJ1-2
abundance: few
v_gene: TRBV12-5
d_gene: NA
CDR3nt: TGTGCTAGTGGTTTTGCCGGGGGTCATGGCTACACCTTC
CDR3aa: CASGFAGGHGYTF

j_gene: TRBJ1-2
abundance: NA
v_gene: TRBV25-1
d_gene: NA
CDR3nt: TGTGCCAGCAGCCAACCAGAGACTAACTATGGCTACACCTTC
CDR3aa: CASSQPETNYGYTF

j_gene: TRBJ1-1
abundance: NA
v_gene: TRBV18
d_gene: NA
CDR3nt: TGTGCCAGCTCACCAATAGGACCGCGGGGCGAAGCTTTCTTT
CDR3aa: CASSPIGPRGEAFF

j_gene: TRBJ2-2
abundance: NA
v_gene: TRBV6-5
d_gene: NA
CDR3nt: TGTGCCAGCAGTTCCGCGGGGTACACCGGGGAGCTGTTTTTT
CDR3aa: CASSSAGYTGELFF

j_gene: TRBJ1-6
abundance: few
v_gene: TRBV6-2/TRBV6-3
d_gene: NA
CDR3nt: TGTGCCAGCAGTTCGGGACGGGGCACCCTCCACTTT
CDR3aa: CASSSGRGTLHF

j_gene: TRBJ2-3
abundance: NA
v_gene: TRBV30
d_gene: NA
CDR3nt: TGTGCCTGGAGTGGCATCGGTGCTAGCACAGATACGCAGTATTTT
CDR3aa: CAWSGIGASTDTQYF

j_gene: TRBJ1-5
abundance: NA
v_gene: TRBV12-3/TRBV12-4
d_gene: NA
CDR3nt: TGTGCCAGCAGTTTCGGGGGACATCAGCCCCAGCATTTT
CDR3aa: CASSFGGHQPQHF

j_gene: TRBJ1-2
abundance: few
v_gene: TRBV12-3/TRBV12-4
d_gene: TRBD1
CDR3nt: TGTGCCAGCAGCCCACAGGGGGTCTATGGCTACACCTTC
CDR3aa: CASSPQGVYGYTF

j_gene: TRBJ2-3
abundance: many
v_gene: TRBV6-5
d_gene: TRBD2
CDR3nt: TGTGCCAGCACAGCGGGGGGGGCAGATACGCAGTATTTT
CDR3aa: CASTAGGADTQYF

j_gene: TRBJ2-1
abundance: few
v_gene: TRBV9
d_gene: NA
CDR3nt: TGTGCCAGCAGTCGGGACACGTCCCCCTACAATGAGCAGTTCTTC
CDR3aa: CASSRDTSPYNEQFF

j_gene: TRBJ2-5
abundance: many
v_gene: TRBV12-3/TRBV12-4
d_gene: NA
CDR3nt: TGTGCCAGCTCGGTGCGCGAAGAGACCCAGTACTTC
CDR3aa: CASSVREETQYF

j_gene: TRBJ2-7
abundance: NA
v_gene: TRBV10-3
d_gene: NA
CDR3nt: TGTGCCATCAGCTCTGGACGCGGATCCTACGAGCAGTACTTC
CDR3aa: CAISSGRGSYEQYF

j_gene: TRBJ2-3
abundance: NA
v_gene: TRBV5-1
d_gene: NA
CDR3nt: TGCGCCAACAGCCCCGACGAGGGGATCGGCACAGATACGCAGTATTTT
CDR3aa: CANSPDEGIGTDTQYF

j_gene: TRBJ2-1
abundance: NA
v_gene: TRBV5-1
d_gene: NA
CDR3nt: TGCGCCAGCGTTGCGCCGGGTGGTTTGCATGAGCAGTTCTTC
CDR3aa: CASVAPGGLHEQFF

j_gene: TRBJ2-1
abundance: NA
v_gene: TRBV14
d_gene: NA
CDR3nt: TGTGCCAGCAGCCAAGTCCGGCAGGGGTCCTATGAGCAGTTCTTC
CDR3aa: CASSQVRQGSYEQFF

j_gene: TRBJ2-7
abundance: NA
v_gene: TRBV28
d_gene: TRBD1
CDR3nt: TGTGCCAGCAGTTTCCCGGGACAGGTCTACGAGCAGTACTTC
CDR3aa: CASSFPGQVYEQYF

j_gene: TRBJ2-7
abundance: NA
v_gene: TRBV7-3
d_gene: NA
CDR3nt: TGTGCCAGCAGCCCAAACGGGGGAAGTACTCCCTACGAGCAGTACTTC
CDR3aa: CASSPNGGSTPYEQYF

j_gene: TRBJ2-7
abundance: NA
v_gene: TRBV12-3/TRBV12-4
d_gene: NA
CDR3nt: TGTGCCAGCAGTTGCGAGACAGCCTACGAGCAGTACTTC
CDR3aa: CASSCETAYEQYF